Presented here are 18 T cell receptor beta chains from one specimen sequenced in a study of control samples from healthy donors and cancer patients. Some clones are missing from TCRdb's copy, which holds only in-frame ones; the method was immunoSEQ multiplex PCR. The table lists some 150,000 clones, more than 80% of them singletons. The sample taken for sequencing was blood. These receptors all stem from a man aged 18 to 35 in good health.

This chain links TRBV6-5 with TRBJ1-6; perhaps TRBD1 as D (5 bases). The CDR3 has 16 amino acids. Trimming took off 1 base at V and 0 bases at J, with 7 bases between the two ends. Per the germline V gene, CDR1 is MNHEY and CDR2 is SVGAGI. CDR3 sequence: CASSYWGSSYNSPLHF. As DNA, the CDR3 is TGTGCCAGCAGTTACTGGGGCAGCTCCTATAATTCACCCCTCCACTTT.

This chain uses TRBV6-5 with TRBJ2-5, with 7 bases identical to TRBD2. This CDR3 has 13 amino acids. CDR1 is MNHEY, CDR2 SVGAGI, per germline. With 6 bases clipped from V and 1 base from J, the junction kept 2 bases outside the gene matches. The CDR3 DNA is TGTGCCAGCAGGCCTAGCGGCCAAGAGACCCAGTACTTC. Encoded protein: CASRPSGQETQYF.

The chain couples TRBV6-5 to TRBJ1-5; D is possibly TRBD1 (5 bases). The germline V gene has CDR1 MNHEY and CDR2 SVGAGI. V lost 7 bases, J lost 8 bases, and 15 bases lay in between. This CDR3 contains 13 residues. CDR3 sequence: CASIQGPKEPQHF. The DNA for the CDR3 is TGTGCCAGCATTCAGGGACCTAAGGAGCCCCAGCATTTT.

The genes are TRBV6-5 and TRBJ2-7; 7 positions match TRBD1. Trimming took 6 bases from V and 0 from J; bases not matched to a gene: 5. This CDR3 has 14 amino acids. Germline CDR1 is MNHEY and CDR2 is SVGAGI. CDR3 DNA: TGTGCCAGCAGCACGACAGGGAACTCCTACGAGCAGTACTTC. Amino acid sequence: CASSTTGNSYEQYF.

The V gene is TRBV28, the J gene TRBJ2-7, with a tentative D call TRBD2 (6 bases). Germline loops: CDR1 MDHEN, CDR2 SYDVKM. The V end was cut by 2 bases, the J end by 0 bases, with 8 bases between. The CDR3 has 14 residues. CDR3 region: CASSLGEDSYEQYF. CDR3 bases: TGTGCCAGCAGTTTAGGGGAGGACTCCTACGAGCAGTACTTC.

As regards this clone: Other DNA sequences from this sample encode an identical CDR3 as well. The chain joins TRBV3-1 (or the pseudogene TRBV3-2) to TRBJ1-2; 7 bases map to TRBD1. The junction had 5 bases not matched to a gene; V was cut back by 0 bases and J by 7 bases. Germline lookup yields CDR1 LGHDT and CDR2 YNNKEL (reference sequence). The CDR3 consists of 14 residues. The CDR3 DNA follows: TGTGCCAGCAGCCAAGAGGGCAGGGGGGGTGGCTACACCTTC. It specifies CASSQEGRGGGYTF.

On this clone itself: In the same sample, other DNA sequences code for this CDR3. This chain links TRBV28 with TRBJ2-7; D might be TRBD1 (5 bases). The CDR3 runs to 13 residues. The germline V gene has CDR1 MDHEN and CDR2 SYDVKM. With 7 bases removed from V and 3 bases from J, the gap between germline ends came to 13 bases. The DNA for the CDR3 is TGTGCCAGCAACAGAGACAGTAGCTACGAGCAGTACTTC. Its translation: CASNRDSSYEQYF.

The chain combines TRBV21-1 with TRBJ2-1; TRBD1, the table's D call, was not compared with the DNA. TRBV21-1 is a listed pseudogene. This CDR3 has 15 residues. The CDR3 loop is CASSQTVSSYNEQFF. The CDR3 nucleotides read TGTGCCAGCAGCCAGACAGTGAGCTCCTACAATGAGCAGTTCTTC.

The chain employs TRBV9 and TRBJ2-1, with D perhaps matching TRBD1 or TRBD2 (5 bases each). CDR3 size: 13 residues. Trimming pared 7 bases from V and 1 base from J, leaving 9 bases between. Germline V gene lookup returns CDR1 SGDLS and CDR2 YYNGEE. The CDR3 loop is CASRGESYNEQFF. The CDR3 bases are TGTGCCAGCCGAGGGGAGTCCTACAATGAGCAGTTCTTC.

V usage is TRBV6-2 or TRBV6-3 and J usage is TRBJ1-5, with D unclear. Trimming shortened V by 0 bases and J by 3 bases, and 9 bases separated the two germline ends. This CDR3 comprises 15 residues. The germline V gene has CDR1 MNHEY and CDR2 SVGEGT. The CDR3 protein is CASSYSMDPNQPQHF. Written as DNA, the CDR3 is TGTGCCAGCAGTTACTCAATGGACCCCAATCAGCCCCAGCATTTT.

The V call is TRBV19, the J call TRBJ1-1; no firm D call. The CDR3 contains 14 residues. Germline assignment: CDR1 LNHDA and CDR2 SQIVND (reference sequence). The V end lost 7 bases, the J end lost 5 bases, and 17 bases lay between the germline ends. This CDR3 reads CASIVTAAGTEAFF. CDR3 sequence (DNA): TGTGCCAGTATAGTGACCGCCGCGGGGACTGAAGCTTTCTTT.

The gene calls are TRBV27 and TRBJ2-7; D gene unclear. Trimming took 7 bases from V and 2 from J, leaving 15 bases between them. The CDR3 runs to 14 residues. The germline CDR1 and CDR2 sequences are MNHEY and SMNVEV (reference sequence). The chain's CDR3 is CASNYQGKTYEQYF. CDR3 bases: TGTGCCAGCAATTATCAAGGGAAAACCTACGAGCAGTACTTC.

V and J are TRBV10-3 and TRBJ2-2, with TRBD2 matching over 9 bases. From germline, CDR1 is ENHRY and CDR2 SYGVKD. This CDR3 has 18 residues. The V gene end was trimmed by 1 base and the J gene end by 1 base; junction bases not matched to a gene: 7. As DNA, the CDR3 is TGTGCCATCAGTGAGTACGGTAGCGGGGGCGGGAACACCGGGGAGCTGTTTTTT. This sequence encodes CAISEYGSGGGNTGELFF.

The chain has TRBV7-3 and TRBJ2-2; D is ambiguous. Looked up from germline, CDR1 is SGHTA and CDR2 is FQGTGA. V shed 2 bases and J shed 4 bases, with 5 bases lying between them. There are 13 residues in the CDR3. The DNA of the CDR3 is TGTGCCAGCAGCTTACAACCCACCGGGGAGCTGTTTTTT. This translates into CASSLQPTGELFF. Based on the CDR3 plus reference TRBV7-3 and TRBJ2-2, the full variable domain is GAGVSQTPSNKVTEKGKYVELRCDPISGHTALYWYRQSLGQGPEFLIYFQGTGAADDSGLPNDRFFAVRPEGSVSTLKIQRTERGDSAVYLCASSLQPTGELFFGEGSRLTVL.

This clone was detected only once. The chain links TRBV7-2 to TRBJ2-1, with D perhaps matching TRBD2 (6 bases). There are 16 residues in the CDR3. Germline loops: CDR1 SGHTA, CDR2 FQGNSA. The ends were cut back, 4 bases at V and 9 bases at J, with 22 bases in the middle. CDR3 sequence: CASSSVAVDGGLEQFF. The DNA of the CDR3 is TGTGCCAGCAGCTCAGTTGCGGTTGATGGAGGGCTTGAGCAGTTCTTC.

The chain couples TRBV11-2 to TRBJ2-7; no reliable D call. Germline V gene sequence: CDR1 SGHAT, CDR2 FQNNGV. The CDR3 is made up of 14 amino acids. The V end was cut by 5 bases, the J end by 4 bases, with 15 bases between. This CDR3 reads CASSPSGGSYEQYF. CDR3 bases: TGTGCCAGCAGCCCGTCAGGTGGATCTTACGAGCAGTACTTC. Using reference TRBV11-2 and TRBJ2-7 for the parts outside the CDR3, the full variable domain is EAGVAQSPRYKIIEKRQSVAFWCNPISGHATLYWYQQILGQGPKLLIQFQNNGVVDDSQLPKDRFSAERLKGVDSTLKIQPAKLEDSAVYLCASSPSGGSYEQYFGPGTRLTVT.

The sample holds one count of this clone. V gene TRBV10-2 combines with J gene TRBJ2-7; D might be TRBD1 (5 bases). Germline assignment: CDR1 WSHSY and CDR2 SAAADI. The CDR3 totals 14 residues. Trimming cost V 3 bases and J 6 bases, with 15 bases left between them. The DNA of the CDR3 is TGCGCCAGCAGTGAAGCCAGGGTGGGTCCCGAGCAGTACTTC. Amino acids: CASSEARVGPEQYF.

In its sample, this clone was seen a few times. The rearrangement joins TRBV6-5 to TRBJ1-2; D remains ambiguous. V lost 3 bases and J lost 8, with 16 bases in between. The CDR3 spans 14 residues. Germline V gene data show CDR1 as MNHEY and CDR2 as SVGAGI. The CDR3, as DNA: TGTGCCAGCAGTTATGGGCAGGTCGGCAGGGGCTACACCTTC. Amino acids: CASSYGQVGRGYTF.